The T cell receptor (beta chain) under discussion was sequenced for a study of PD-1 blockade in mismatch repair-deficient tumors. Study context: All were previously treated, progressing patients with about 11 mismatch repair-deficient cancer types.

Clones were sequenced by immunoSEQ multiplex PCR, and TCRdb holds only the in-frame ones, with some missing. The sample yields about 15,000 clones, around 86% seen once. As for time point: approximately 9-day in vitro stimulation with candidate neoantigen peptide 6. Mismatch repair deficiency was confirmed in all patients, by PCR or immunohistochemistry. Worth noting for this clone: Its antigen is undetermined.

Sequencing used cells cultured in vitro, obtained from a patient treated with pembrolizumab. This clonotype was obtained from an adult with mismatch repair-deficient cancer.

The CDR3: CASSLAVVYRGPQPQHF. Here the CDR3 DNA reads TGTGCCAGCAGCTTAGCAGTGGTTTACAGGGGGCCTCAGCCCCAGCATTTT. This chain joins TRBV7-8 and TRBJ1-5, with 9 positions matching TRBD1. The CDR3 contains 17 residues. V gave up 0 bases and J gave up 6 bases; unmatched junction bases: 9. Germline V lookup: CDR1 SGHVS, CDR2 FQNEAQ.